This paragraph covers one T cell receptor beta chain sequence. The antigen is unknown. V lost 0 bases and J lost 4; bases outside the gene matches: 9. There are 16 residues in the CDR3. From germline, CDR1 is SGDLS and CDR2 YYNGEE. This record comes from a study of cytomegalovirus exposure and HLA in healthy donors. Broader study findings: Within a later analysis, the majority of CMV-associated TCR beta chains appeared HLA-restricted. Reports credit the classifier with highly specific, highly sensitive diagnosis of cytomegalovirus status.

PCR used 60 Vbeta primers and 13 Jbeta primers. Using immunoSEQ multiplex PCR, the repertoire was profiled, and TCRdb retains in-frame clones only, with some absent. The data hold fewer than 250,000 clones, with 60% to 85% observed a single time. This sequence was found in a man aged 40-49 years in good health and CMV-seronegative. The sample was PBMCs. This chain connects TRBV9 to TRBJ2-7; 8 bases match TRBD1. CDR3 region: CASSVGSLQGAYEQYF. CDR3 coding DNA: TGTGCCAGCAGCGTAGGAAGTCTGCAGGGGGCTTACGAGCAGTACTTC.